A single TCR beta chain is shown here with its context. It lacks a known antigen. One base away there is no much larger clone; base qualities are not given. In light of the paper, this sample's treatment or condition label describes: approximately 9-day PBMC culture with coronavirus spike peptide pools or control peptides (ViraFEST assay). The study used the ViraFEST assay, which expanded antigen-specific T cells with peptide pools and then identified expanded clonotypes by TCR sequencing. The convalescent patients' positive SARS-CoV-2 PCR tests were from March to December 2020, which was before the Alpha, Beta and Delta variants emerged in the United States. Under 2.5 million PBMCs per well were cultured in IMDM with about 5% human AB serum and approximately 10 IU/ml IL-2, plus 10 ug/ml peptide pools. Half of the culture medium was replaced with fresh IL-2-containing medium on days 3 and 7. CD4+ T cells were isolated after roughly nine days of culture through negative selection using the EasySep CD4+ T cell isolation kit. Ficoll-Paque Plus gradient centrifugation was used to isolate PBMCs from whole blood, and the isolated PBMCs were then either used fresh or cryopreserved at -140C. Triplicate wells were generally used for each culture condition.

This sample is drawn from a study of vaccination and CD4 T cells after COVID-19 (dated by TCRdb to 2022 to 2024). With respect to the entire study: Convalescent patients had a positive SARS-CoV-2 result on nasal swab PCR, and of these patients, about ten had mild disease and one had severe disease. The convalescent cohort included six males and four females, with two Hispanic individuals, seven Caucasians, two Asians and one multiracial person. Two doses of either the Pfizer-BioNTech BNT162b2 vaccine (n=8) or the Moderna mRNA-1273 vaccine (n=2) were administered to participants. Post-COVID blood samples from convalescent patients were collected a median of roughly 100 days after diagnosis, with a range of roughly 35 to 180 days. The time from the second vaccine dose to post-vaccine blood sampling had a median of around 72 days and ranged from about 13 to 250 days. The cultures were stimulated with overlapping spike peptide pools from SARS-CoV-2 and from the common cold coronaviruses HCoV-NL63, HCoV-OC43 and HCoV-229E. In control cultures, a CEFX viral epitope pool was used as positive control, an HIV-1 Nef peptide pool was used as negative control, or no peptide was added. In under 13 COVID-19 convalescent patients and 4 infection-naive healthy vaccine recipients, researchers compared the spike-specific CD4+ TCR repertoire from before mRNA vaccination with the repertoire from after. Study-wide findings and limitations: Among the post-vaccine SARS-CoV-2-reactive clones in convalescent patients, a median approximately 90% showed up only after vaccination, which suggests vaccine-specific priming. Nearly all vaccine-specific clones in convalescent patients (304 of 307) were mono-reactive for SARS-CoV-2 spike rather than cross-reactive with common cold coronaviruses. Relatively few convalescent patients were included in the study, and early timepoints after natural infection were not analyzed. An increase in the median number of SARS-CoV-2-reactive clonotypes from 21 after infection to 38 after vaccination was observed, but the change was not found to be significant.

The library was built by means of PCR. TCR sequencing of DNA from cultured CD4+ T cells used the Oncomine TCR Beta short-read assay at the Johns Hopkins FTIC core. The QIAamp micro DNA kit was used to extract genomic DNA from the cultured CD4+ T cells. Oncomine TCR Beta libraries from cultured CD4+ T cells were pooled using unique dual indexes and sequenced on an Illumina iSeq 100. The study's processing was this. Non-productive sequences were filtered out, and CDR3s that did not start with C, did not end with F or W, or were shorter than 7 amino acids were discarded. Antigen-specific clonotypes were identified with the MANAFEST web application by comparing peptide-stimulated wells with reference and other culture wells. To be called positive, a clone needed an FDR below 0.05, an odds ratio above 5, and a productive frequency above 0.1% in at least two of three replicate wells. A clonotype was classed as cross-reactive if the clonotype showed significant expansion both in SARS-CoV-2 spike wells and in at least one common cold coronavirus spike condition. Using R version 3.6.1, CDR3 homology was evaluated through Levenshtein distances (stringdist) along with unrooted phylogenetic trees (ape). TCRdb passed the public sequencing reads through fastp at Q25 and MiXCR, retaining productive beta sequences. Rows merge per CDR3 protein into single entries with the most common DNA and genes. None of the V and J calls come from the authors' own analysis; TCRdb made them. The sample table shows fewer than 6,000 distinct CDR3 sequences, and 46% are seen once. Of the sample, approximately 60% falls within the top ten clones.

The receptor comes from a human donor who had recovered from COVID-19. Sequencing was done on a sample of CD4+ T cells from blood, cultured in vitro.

The CDR3 region has the sequence CASSLSTYRGFF. The DNA reads as follows: TGTGCCAGCAGCTTATCGACGTATCGGGGGTTCTTC. Rearrangement joined TRBV7-2 to TRBJ2-1; a tentative D call is TRBD2 (5 bases match). The germline V gene yields SGHTA for CDR1 and FQGNSA for CDR2. Relative to germline, V is 2 bases shorter and J is 15 bases shorter, with 14 bases between their ends. The CDR3 holds 12 amino acids from the cysteine to the phenylalanine. Only the CDR3 region is kept as DNA, spanning 36 bases read in frame from base 1. When the CDR3 is completed using the reference TRBV7-2 and TRBJ2-1 genes on either side, the full variable domain is GAGVSQSPSNKVTEKGKDVELRCDPISGHTALYWYRQSLGQGLEFLIYFQGNSAPDKSGLPSDRFSAERTGGSVSTLTIQRTQQEDSAVYLCASSLSTYRGFFGPGTRLTVL.